Below, 11 T cell receptor beta chains from the same sample are listed, as sequenced in a study of T cell changes during pregnancy in multiple sclerosis (dated by TCRdb to between 2018 and 2020). Library method: the immunoSEQ multiplex PCR assay. Held by TCRdb, this immuneACCESS table contains in-frame sequences only and omits some clones. Under half of the omission traces to an unresolved V gene where checked; the cause of the rest is unknown. Counted in this sample were approximately 30,000 clones; 90% to 95% of them appeared once. The ten largest clones add up to about 3.8% of the sample. The sample here was CD8+ T cells from peripheral blood mononuclear cells, taken in the second trimester of pregnancy. The receptors shown here come from a female donor in good health, enrolled as a control in a pregnancy study.

J is TRBJ2-5 and V is TRBV6-5; weak D call: TRBD2 (6 bases). V lost 9 bases, J lost 5 bases, and 22 bases lay in between. CDR3 length equals 15 residues. Per germline, CDR1 MNHEY and CDR2 SVGAGI. The CDR3 region is CARKGLRRGWETQYF. CDR3 bases: TGTGCCAGAAAGGGACTCCGGCGAGGGTGGGAGACCCAGTACTTC.

This clone was seen only a few times. This CDR3 is also generated by other DNA sequences in the sample. The rearrangement joins TRBV6-4 to TRBJ2-3, with TRBD2 identical over 8 bases. Germline V CDR1 and CDR2: MRHNA, SNTAGT. J was trimmed by 3 bases and V by 0 bases; bases with no gene match: 2. The CDR3 totals 15 residues. The CDR3 protein is CASSDSSGGTDTQYF. In DNA, the CDR3 is TGTGCCAGCAGTGACTCATCGGGGGGGACAGATACGCAGTATTTT.

This clone was observed a few times. The genes are TRBV7-9 and TRBJ1-2; no clear D. From germline, CDR1 is SEHNR and CDR2 FQNEAQ (reference sequence). The CDR3 is made up of 12 amino acids. With 3 bases removed from V and 7 bases from J, the gap between germline ends came to 9 bases. The CDR3 reads CASSFGGGGYTF. CDR3 DNA: TGTGCCAGCAGCTTCGGTGGCGGTGGCTACACCTTC.

V usage is TRBV4-3 and J usage is TRBJ2-1, with D perhaps matching TRBD1 (6 bases). Between the trimmed V and J ends, which lost 0 bases and 0 bases, there was a span of 12 bases. The length of the CDR3 is 17 residues. Germline V gene lookup returns CDR1 LGHNA and CDR2 YSLEER. CDR3 sequence (DNA): TGCGCCAGCAGCCAAGATCGCCGCAGGGGCTCCTACAATGAGCAGTTCTTC. This translates into CASSQDRRRGSYNEQFF.

This clone was seen just once. The chain employs TRBV11-2 and TRBJ1-2; 7 bases align to TRBD1. V gave up 5 bases and J gave up 3 bases; unmatched junction bases: 6. This CDR3 is built from 14 residues. Germline assignment: CDR1 SGHAT and CDR2 FQNNGV. The CDR3 DNA reads as TGTGCCAGCAGCCACCCCGGGACAGACTATGGCTACACCTTC. Its translation: CASSHPGTDYGYTF.

The chain carries TRBV7-9 and TRBJ1-5; no definite D call. The germline CDR1 and CDR2 sequences are SEHNR and FQNEAQ (reference sequence). V dropped 1 base and J dropped 4 bases, with 11 bases sitting between them. The CDR3 extends over 15 amino acids. CDR3 protein: CASSLEPGVNQPQHF. The CDR3 DNA reads as TGTGCCAGCAGCTTAGAACCCGGTGTTAATCAGCCCCAGCATTTT.

In regard to this clone: Within the sample, other DNA sequences also encode this same CDR3. This chain connects TRBV7-9 to TRBJ2-7; D unresolved. CDR1 is SEHNR and CDR2 is FQNEAQ in the germline V gene (reference sequence). With 4 bases removed from V and 2 bases from J, the gap between germline ends came to 3 bases. The CDR3 runs 11 residues. The DNA for the CDR3 is TGTGCCAGCAGCTCAACCTACGAGCAGTACTTC. Protein sequence: CASSSTYEQYF.

The chain recombines TRBV9 with TRBJ2-7; 10 bases map to TRBD1. Germline V gene data show CDR1 as SGDLS and CDR2 as YYNGEE. The CDR3 length is 17 residues. V lost 3 bases and J lost 4; bases outside the gene matches: 13. The CDR3 protein is CASSESQMTGGLYEQYF. The CDR3 nucleotides read TGTGCCAGCAGCGAGAGTCAGATGACAGGGGGCCTGTACGAGCAGTACTTC.

The V call is TRBV7-6, the J call TRBJ2-7; perhaps TRBD1 as D (6 bases). The CDR3 runs to 13 residues. Germline lookup yields CDR1 SGHVS and CDR2 FNYEAQ. V was pared by 4 bases and J by 5 bases, with 12 bases between. The CDR3 DNA follows: TGTGCCAGCAGCTCAGGACAGATCAACGAGCAGTACTTC. Its translation: CASSSGQINEQYF.

V gene TRBV4-1 combines with J gene TRBJ1-1, with a possible D match to TRBD1 (6 bases). The CDR3 extends over 12 amino acids. Germline CDR1 reads MGHRA; CDR2 reads YSYEKL. Trimming took off 0 bases at V and 8 bases at J, with 7 bases between the two ends. The CDR3 reads CASSQDGQEAFF. As DNA, the CDR3 is TGCGCCAGCAGCCAAGATGGACAGGAAGCTTTCTTT.

The chain has TRBV11-2 and TRBJ2-3, with 8 nucleotides matching TRBD2. Losses at the gene ends were 1 base for V and 0 bases for J; bases not matched to a gene: 9. CDR1 is SGHAT and CDR2 is FQNNGV in the germline V gene. The CDR3 runs 18 residues. CDR3 amino acids: CASSLAVGGGLSTDTQYF. The CDR3, as DNA: TGTGCCAGCAGCTTAGCGGTTGGCGGGGGGCTTAGCACAGATACGCAGTATTTT.